This TCR beta chain appears in the sequencing data of a study of vaccination effects on CD4 cells after COVID-19. Germline V gene sequence: CDR1 MNHEY, CDR2 SVGEGT. V was pared by 0 bases and J by 1 base, with 13 bases between. This CDR3 contains 16 residues. Generated by immunoSEQ multiplex PCR, the TCRdb table keeps only in-frame clones and is missing some. The sample yields approximately 74,000 clones, about 70% seen once. Study-level results: Marked clonal contraction was seen late after vaccination (in both infection- and vaccine-induced clones).

Before any sequencing was done, the ViraFEST assay used viral peptide pools to expand antigen-specific CD4+ T cells. Culture proceeded for nine to ten days, and CD4+ T cells were then isolated. Absence of prior SARS-CoV-2 infection characterized the vaccine recipients, who showed negative nucleocapsid antibodies. With respect to this clone: Antigen unknown.

This rearrangement joins TRBV6-2 or TRBV6-3 to TRBJ2-7, with D tentatively TRBD2 (6 bases). The sequence was collected from a human donor who received a COVID-19 vaccine. Source: CD4+ T cells from PBMCs cultured with HCoV-NL63 spike peptides, taken before COVID-19 vaccination. The CDR3 protein is CASSYSEGKPSYEQYV. In DNA form, the CDR3 reads TGTGCCAGCAGTTACTCGGAGGGAAAGCCTTCCTACGAGCAGTACGTC.